The 10 T cell receptor beta chains below come from one sample, sequenced in a study of T cells in Graves' hyperthyroidism and ophthalmopathy. From RNA transcripts, TCR beta CDR3 regions were amplified. Carried out on the TCR CDR3, a first-round RT-PCR used the HTBI primer set. TCRdb ran MiXCR on the multiplex PCR reads and lists one entry per CDR3 protein. The sample yields 550,000 to 700,000 distinct CDR3 sequences, roughly 14% seen once. The sample was blood. The source is a woman aged 40-49 years with Graves' ophthalmopathy.

The table lists this clonotype with many counts. This rearrangement joins TRBV12-3 or TRBV12-4 to TRBJ2-7, with TRBD2 as a possible D gene (7 bases). Between the trimmed V and J ends, which lost 4 bases and 2 bases, there was a span of 15 bases. The CDR3 length is 15 residues. The CDR3 spells CASSWGGETTYEQYF. The CDR3 region has the DNA TGTGCCAGCAGTTGGGGGGGCGAAACGACCTACGAGCAGTACTTC.

The chain employs TRBV6-2 or TRBV6-3 and TRBJ1-1; the D is unclear. This CDR3 has 11 residues. Germline V gene data show CDR1 as MNHEY and CDR2 as SVGEGT. V shed 5 bases and J shed 13 bases, with 14 bases lying between them. CDR3 DNA sequence: TGTGCCAGCAGTGAGGGCCGTGGGGTTTTCTTT. Amino acid sequence: CASSEGRGVFF.

This clonotype has ten or more counts. The J gene is TRBJ2-7, the V gene TRBV20-1; 9 bases align to TRBD1. The germline gives CDR1 DFQATT, CDR2 SNEGSKA (reference sequence). V was pared by 0 bases and J by 4 bases, with 10 bases of the junction left unmatched. The CDR3 covers 16 residues. CDR3 nucleotides: TGCAGTGCTAGAGATCCGGGACAGGGTCCTCGGTACGAGCAGTACTTC. Protein: CSARDPGQGPRYEQYF.

This clonotype has a count of ten or more. This chain links TRBV9 with TRBJ1-2, with D possibly matching TRBD1 (5 bases). Looked up from germline, CDR1 is SGDLS and CDR2 is YYNGEE. The V and J ends lost 0 bases and 5 bases respectively, with 17 bases between them. This CDR3 is built from 16 residues. The CDR3 sequence: CASSVVSGTARYGYTF. CDR3 sequence (DNA): TGTGCCAGCAGCGTAGTGTCCGGGACGGCGAGGTATGGCTACACCTTC. The complete variable domain, with remaining parts taken from reference TRBV9 and TRBJ1-2, reads DSGVTQTPKHLITATGQRVTLRCSPRSGDLSVYWYQQSLDQGLQFLIQYYNGEERAKGNILERFSAQQFPDLHSELNLSSLELGDSALYFCASSVVSGTARYGYTFGSGTRLTVV.

DNA for the CDR3: TGCGCCAGCAGCCAAGAAGTGGGCAGAATCACCGGGGAGCTGTTTTTT. As protein: CASSQEVGRITGELFF. The chain has TRBV4-1 and TRBJ2-2; D is uncertain. Trimming took off 0 bases at V and 4 bases at J, with 12 bases between the two ends. CDR1 and CDR2 from the germline V gene are MGHRA and YSYEKL. This CDR3 is 16 amino acids long.

This clonotype appeared a few times. This chain links TRBV11-2 with TRBJ1-2; D call uncertain. The ends were cut back, 7 bases at V and 13 bases at J, with 31 bases in the middle. Looked up from germline, CDR1 is SGHAT and CDR2 is FQNNGV. CDR3 length: 16 amino acids. CDR3 residues: CASIPYLGGDHYEATF. The DNA for the CDR3 is TGTGCCAGCATCCCCTACCTTGGTGGAGATCACTATGAGGCCACCTTC.

The chain combines TRBV11-2 with TRBJ2-4; 8 nucleotides align to TRBD2. The CDR3 is 17 residues long. CDR1 SGHAT and CDR2 FQNNGV come from the germline V gene. V lost 5 bases to trimming and J lost 0 bases; unmatched junction nucleotides: 9. The CDR3 sequence is CASSPFTSGVAKNIQYF. DNA of the CDR3: TGTGCCAGCAGCCCTTTCACTAGCGGAGTAGCCAAAAACATTCAGTACTTC. The entire variable domain, with the rest obtained from reference TRBV11-2 and TRBJ2-4, is as follows: EAGVAQSPRYKIIEKRQSVAFWCNPISGHATLYWYQQILGQGPKLLIQFQNNGVVDDSQLPKDRFSAERLKGVDSTLKIQPAKLEDSAVYLCASSPFTSGVAKNIQYFGAGTRLSVL.

The sample holds many counts of this clonotype. The chain uses TRBV6-2 or TRBV6-3 and TRBJ2-2; D ambiguous. The CDR3 is 12 amino acids. Trimming took 5 bases from V and 6 from J, leaving 7 bases between them. Germline V gene data show CDR1 as MNHEY and CDR2 as SVGEGT. The CDR3 region has the DNA TGTGCCAGCAGTGCAGGCGCCGGGGAGCTGTTTTTT. It codes for CASSAGAGELFF.

This clonotype was seen ten or more times. The chain uses TRBV20-1 and TRBJ2-7; the D is unclear. V was shortened by 3 bases and J by 6 bases, with 9 bases between the two germline ends. Germline V lookup: CDR1 DFQATT, CDR2 SNEGSKA (reference sequence). The CDR3 covers 11 residues. CDR3 region: CSASSGFEQYF. Written as DNA, the CDR3 is TGCAGTGCTAGTAGTGGGTTCGAGCAGTACTTC.

V and J are TRBV6-2 or TRBV6-3 and TRBJ2-7; D remains unclear. This CDR3 spans 11 amino acids. The V end lost 4 bases, the J end lost 6 bases, and 7 bases lay between the germline ends. Germline CDR1 and CDR2: MNHEY and SVGEGT. The CDR3 reads CASSFTAEQYF. Written as DNA, the CDR3 is TGTGCCAGCAGTTTTACAGCCGAGCAGTACTTC.